The 23 T cell receptor beta chains below come from one sample, sequenced in a study of cytomegalovirus exposure and HLA in healthy donors. A multiplex PCR was run with 60 Vbeta primers and 13 Jbeta primers. Repertoires were generated with immunoSEQ multiplex PCR, while TCRdb's copy carries only in-frame clones and drops some. The table has more than 110,000 clones, almost 80% seen once. Sequenced input: PBMCs. All receptors derive from a man aged 18-30 years in good health and CMV-seronegative.

The chain combines TRBV7-2 with TRBJ1-2; a weak D match, TRBD1 (5 bases). The CDR3 is 16 residues long. Trimming stripped 1 base from V and 5 bases from J, with 17 bases between. The V gene's germline CDR1 is SGHTA and CDR2 FQGNSA. CDR3 residues: CASSLGRGRGPYGYTF. The CDR3 DNA is TGTGCCAGCAGCTTAGGGCGTGGGAGGGGACCATATGGCTACACCTTC.

The chain couples TRBV2 to TRBJ2-1, with 8 positions matching TRBD1. The CDR3 consists of 13 residues. From germline, CDR1 is SNHLY and CDR2 FYNNEI. V lost 7 bases and J lost 9; bases outside the gene matches: 8. CDR3 sequence: CASTLNRGSEQFF. The CDR3 DNA reads TGTGCCAGCACCTTAAACAGGGGGTCTGAGCAGTTCTTC.

This clone has just one count. The chain carries TRBV9 and TRBJ1-2; perhaps TRBD1 as D (6 bases). Germline CDR1 is SGDLS and CDR2 is YYNGEE. V was shortened by 4 bases and J by 0 bases, with 13 bases between the two germline ends. This CDR3 comprises 15 residues. DNA for the CDR3: TGTGCCAGCAGCCCGGGGGGCTTAACTAACTATGGCTACACCTTC. Translated, it gives CASSPGGLTNYGYTF.

This clone was observed a single time. At the DNA level, this CDR3 is encoded by other sequences in the same sample as well. J is TRBJ1-1 and V is TRBV5-1; 7 bases fit TRBD1. Losses at the gene ends were 2 bases for V and 0 bases for J; bases not matched to a gene: 4. The CDR3 sequence is 15 residues long. Germline V CDR1 and CDR2: SGHRS, YFSETQ. The CDR3 nucleotides read TGCGCCAGCAGCTTAAGACAGGGTTTGAACACTGAAGCTTTCTTT. The encoded protein is CASSLRQGLNTEAFF.

The DNA for the CDR3 is TGCGCCAGCAGCTTGTCGTCCCGGGATGGCTACACCTTC. Translation gives CASSLSSRDGYTF. The V call is TRBV5-1, the J call TRBJ1-2, with D hard to call. V lost 1 base and J 6 bases, leaving 10 bases between the germline ends. The germline CDR1 and CDR2 sequences are SGHRS and YFSETQ. The length of the CDR3 is 13 residues.

The rearrangement joins TRBV30 to TRBJ1-1, with D unresolved. V gave up 0 bases and J gave up 0 bases, with 8 bases separating them. Germline values: CDR1 GTSNPN, CDR2 SVGIG (reference sequence). CDR3 length: 14 amino acids. Here the CDR3 reads CAWSVTRMNTEAFF. The CDR3 nucleotides read TGTGCCTGGAGTGTCACACGTATGAACACTGAAGCTTTCTTT.

The chain employs TRBV6-5 and TRBJ1-1; a possible D gene is TRBD1 (5 bases). The CDR3 runs to 12 residues. From germline, CDR1 is MNHEY and CDR2 SVGAGI. V was trimmed by 7 bases and J by 1 base, leaving 7 bases between them. CDR3 nucleotide sequence: TGTGCCAGCAACCAGGGGAACACTGAAGCTTTCTTT. Encoded protein: CASNQGNTEAFF.

The chain is built from TRBV7-2 and TRBJ1-2; 7 nucleotides match TRBD1. Looked up from germline, CDR1 is SGHTA and CDR2 is FQGNSA. The CDR3 length is 15 residues. Losses at the gene ends were 5 bases for V and 7 bases for J; bases not matched to a gene: 13. CDR3: CASSTLPGQITGYTF. CDR3 DNA sequence: TGTGCCAGCAGCACCCTCCCGGGACAGATTACTGGCTACACCTTC.

The chain recombines TRBV7-8 with TRBJ2-7; TRBD2 aligns across 12 bases. V trimming: 5 bases; J trimming: 2 bases; junction bases outside the gene matches: 4. The CDR3 consists of 15 residues. Germline V lookup: CDR1 SGHVS, CDR2 FQNEAQ. The CDR3: CASSPSGGATYEQYF. Here the CDR3 DNA reads TGTGCCAGCAGCCCTAGCGGGGGGGCTACCTACGAGCAGTACTTC.

The V gene is TRBV6-1, the J gene TRBJ2-5, with TRBD2 matching over 9 bases. This CDR3 is 15 amino acids long. J lost 5 bases, V lost 3 bases, and 7 bases had no gene match. The V gene's germline CDR1 is MNHNS and CDR2 SASEGT. CDR3 protein: CASSEISGGWETQYF. CDR3 nucleotides: TGTGCCAGCAGTGAGATTAGCGGGGGCTGGGAGACCCAGTACTTC.

The table lists this clone with a few counts. The rearrangement uses TRBV4-2 and TRBJ2-1; 7 positions agree with TRBD1. This CDR3 spans 17 amino acids. Per the germline V gene, CDR1 is LGHNA and CDR2 is YNFKEQ. With V trimmed by 1 base and J by 2 bases, 8 bases remained unmatched. The CDR3 protein is CASSQGPPGGTYNEQFF. CDR3 DNA sequence: TGTGCCAGCAGCCAAGGACCCCCAGGGGGAACCTACAATGAGCAGTTCTTC.

This rearrangement joins TRBV12-1 to TRBJ2-4; TRBD1, as called in the table, went unchecked against the DNA. TRBV12-1 is a recognized pseudogene. The CDR3 runs 12 residues. The CDR3 region has the DNA TGTGCCAAATGGGACAGCCAAAACATTCAGTACTTC. Protein sequence: CAKWDSQNIQYF.

The chain links TRBV7-9 to TRBJ2-4; D gene ambiguous. Germline V lookup: CDR1 SEHNR, CDR2 FQNEAQ (reference sequence). V was cut by 4 bases and J by 0 bases, with 10 bases left in between. The CDR3 has 15 residues. Written as DNA, the CDR3 is TGTGCCAGCAGCTCCCCTAACCTAGCCAAAAACATTCAGTACTTC. This encodes CASSSPNLAKNIQYF.

In DNA form, the CDR3 reads TGTGCCAGCAGCATGGGACAGGGGGACTACGAGCAGTACTTC. This sequence encodes CASSMGQGDYEQYF. J is TRBJ2-7 and V is TRBV7-9; 11 bases agree with TRBD1. The length of the CDR3 is 14 residues. Losses at the gene ends were 5 bases for V and 3 bases for J; bases not matched to a gene: 3. CDR1 is SEHNR and CDR2 is FQNEAQ in the germline V gene (reference sequence).

The chain employs TRBV28 and TRBJ2-5, with D tentatively TRBD1 (6 bases). The better agreement between TRBJ2-7 and the DNA end casts doubt on the J call. This CDR3 has 16 amino acids. Germline assignment: CDR1 MDHEN and CDR2 SYDVKM. The DNA of the CDR3 is TGTGCCAGCAGCCCCTTTGGGGGCAGGGGAGAAAACGAGCAGTACTTC. The encoded protein is CASSPFGGRGENEQYF.

The chain recombines TRBV7-2 with TRBJ2-3, with D perhaps TRBD1 (6 bases). Trimming took 2 bases from V and 5 from J, leaving 17 bases between them. This CDR3 is built from 16 residues. Germline V gene lookup returns CDR1 SGHTA and CDR2 FQGNSA. The CDR3 sequence is CASSLRSTGPGDTQYF. CDR3 DNA sequence: TGTGCCAGCAGCTTACGTTCGACAGGCCCGGGAGATACGCAGTATTTT.

This clone was found once. The chain carries TRBV7-2 and TRBJ1-2; D perhaps matches TRBD1 (5 bases). The CDR3 runs 13 residues. The V gene's germline CDR1 is SGHTA and CDR2 FQGNSA. V was shortened by 3 bases and J by 2 bases, with 7 bases between the two germline ends. CDR3 coding DNA: TGTGCCAGCAGCTTTGGGGGGAACTATGGCTACACCTTC. Amino acid sequence: CASSFGGNYGYTF.

The chain uses TRBV2 and TRBJ1-3, with 7 bases lining up with TRBD1. The CDR3 contains 16 residues. V dropped 5 bases and J dropped 0; count of bases not matched to a gene: 7. Germline CDR1 is SNHLY and CDR2 is FYNNEI. CDR3 region: CASSLDRVGSGNTIYF. The CDR3 DNA reads TGTGCCAGCAGTTTAGACAGGGTGGGCTCTGGAAACACCATATATTTT.

The table lists this clone with a few counts. V gene TRBV5-5 combines with J gene TRBJ1-5; TRBD1 might be the D (5 bases). V was shortened by 4 bases and J by 5 bases, with 19 bases between the two germline ends. Per the germline V gene, CDR1 is SGHKS and CDR2 is YYEKEE (reference sequence). The CDR3 length is 16 residues. CDR3 sequence (DNA): TGTGCCAGCAGCATCTCAACCCAGGGTGTCGATCAGCCCCAGCATTTT. It encodes CASSISTQGVDQPQHF.

The genes are TRBV19 and TRBJ1-2; 7 bases fit TRBD1. CDR1 and CDR2 from the germline V gene are LNHDA and SQIVND (reference sequence). The CDR3 loop spans 13 amino acids. Trimming cost V 3 bases and J 7 bases; bases outside gene matches: 5. DNA of the CDR3: TGTGCCAGTAGTATTGGCAGGGGGAGTGGCTACACCTTC. As protein: CASSIGRGSGYTF.

This clone was found a few times. The V and J genes are TRBV5-6 and TRBJ1-2; 9 bases align to TRBD1. V lost 0 bases to trimming and J lost 5 bases; unmatched junction nucleotides: 2. The CDR3 is 14 residues long. The germline gives CDR1 SGHDT, CDR2 YYEEEE. This CDR3 reads CASSLEGTGYGYTF. Written as DNA, the CDR3 is TGTGCCAGCAGCTTGGAAGGGACAGGGTATGGCTACACCTTC.

This chain connects TRBV9 to TRBJ1-5; 7 bases are a match to TRBD1. The CDR3 consists of 15 residues. The germline CDR1 and CDR2 sequences are SGDLS and YYNGEE. V lost 0 bases, J lost 6 bases, and 6 bases stayed unmatched. CDR3 sequence (DNA): TGTGCCAGCAGCGTAGGACAGGGCGAGGGTCAGCCCCAGCATTTT. Translated, it gives CASSVGQGEGQPQHF.

This CDR3 is CAIRGTEANYGYTF. The CDR3 bases are TGTGCCATCAGGGGGACTGAAGCTAACTATGGCTACACCTTC. The V gene is TRBV10-3, the J gene TRBJ1-2; D may be TRBD1 (5 bases). V was cut by 6 bases and J by 0 bases, with 11 bases left in between. The CDR3 is made up of 14 amino acids. CDR1 is ENHRY, CDR2 SYGVKD, per germline.